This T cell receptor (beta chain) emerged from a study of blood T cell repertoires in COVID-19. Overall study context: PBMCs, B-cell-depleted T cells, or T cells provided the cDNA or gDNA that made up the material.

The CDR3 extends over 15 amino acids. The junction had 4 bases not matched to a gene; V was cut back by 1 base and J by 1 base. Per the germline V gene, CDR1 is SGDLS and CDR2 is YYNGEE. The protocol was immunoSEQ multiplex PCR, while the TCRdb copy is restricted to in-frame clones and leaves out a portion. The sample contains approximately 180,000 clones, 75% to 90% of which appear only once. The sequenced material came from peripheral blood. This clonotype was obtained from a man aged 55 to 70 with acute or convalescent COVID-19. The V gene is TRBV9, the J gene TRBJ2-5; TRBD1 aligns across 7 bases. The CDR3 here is CASSVYGDSQETQYF. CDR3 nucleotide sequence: TGTGCCAGCAGCGTATACGGGGACAGCCAAGAGACCCAGTACTTC.